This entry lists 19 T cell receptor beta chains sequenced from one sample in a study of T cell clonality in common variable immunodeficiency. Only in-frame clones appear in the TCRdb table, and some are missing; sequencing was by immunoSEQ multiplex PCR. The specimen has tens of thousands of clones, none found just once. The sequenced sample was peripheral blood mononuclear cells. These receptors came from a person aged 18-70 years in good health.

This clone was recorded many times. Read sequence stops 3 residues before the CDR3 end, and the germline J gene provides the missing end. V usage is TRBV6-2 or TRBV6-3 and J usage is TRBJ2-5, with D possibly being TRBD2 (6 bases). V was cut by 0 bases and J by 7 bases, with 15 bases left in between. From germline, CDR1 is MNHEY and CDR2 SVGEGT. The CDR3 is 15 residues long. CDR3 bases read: TGTGCCAGCAGTTACTCCACTAGCTCTGCAGGGACC. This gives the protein CASSYSTSSAGT. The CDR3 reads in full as CASSYSTSSAGTQYF.

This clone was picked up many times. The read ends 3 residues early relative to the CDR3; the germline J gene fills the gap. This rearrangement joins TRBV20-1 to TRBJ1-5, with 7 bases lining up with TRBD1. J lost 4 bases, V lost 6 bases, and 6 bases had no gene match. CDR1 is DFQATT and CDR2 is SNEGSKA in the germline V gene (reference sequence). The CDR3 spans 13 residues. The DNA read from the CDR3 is TGCAGTGCGGCTACAGGGGTTAATCAGCCC. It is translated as CSAATGVNQP. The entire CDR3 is CSAATGVNQPQHF.

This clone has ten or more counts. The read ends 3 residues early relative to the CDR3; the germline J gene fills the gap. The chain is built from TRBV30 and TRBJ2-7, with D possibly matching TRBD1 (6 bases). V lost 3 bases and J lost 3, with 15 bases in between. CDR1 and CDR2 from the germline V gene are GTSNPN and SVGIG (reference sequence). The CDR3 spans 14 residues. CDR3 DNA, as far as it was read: TGTGCCTGGAGCCAGGACAGCCACCACTACGAG. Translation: CAWSQDSHHYE. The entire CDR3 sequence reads CAWSQDSHHYEQYF.

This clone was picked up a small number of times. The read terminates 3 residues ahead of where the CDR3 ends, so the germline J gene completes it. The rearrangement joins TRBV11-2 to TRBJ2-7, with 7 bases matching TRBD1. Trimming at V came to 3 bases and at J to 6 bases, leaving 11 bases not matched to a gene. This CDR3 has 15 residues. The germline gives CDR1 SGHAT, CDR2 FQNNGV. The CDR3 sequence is CASSLRTGASLEQYF. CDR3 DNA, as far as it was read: TGTGCCAGCAGCTTGCGGACAGGCGCCTCCCTCGAG.

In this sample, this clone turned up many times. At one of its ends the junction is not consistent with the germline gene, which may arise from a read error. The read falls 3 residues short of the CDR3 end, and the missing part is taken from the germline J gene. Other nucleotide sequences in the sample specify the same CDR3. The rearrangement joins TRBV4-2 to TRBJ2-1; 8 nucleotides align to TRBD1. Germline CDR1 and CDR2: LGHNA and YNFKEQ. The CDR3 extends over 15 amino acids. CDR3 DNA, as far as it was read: TGCGCCAGCAGCCTCGACGGGACAGGCTACAATGAG. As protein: CASSLDGTGYNE. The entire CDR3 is CASSLDGTGYNEQFF.

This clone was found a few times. This CDR3 is CASSYRQGTEAFF. CDR3 DNA (partial): TGTGCCAGCAGCTACCGGCAGGGCACTGAA. The gene calls are TRBV7-9 and TRBJ1-1; the D gene is possibly TRBD1 (5 bases). The observed sequence ends 3 residues before the CDR3 terminus, with the missing tail filled in from the germline J gene. There are 13 residues in the CDR3. Trimming took 4 bases from V and 4 from J, leaving 10 bases between them. CDR1 is SEHNR, CDR2 FQNEAQ, per germline (reference sequence).

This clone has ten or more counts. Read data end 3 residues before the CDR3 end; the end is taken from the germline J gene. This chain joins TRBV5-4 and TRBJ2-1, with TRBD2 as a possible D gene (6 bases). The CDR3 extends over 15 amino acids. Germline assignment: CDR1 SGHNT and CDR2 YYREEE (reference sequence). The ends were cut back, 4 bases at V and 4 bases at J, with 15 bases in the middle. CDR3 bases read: TGTGCCAGCAGCCTCGGACTACGCGGATACAATGAG. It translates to CASSLGLRGYNE. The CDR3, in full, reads CASSLGLRGYNEQFF. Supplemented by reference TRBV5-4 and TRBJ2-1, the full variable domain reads ETGVTQSPTHLIKTRGQQVTLRCSSQSGHNTVSWYQQALGQGPQFIFQYYREEENGRGNFPPRFSGLQFPNYSSELNVNALELDDSALYLCASSLGLRGYNEQFFGPGTRLTVL.

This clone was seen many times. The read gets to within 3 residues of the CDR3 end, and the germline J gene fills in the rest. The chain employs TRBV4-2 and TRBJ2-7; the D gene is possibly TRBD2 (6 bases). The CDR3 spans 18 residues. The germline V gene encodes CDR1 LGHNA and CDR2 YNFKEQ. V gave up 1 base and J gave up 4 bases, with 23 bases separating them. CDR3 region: CASSQVNSGSGLIYEQYF. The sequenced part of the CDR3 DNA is TGTGCCAGCAGCCAAGTTAATTCTGGATCGGGACTTATTTACGAG.

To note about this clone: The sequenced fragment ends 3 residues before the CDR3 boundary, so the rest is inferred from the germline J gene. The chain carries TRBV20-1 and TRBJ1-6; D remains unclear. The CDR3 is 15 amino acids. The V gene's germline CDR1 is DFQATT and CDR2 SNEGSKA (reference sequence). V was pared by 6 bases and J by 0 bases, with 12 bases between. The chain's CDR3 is CSAPPQSSYNSPLHF. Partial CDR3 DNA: TGCAGTGCCCCTCCCCAGAGCTCCTATAATTCACCC.

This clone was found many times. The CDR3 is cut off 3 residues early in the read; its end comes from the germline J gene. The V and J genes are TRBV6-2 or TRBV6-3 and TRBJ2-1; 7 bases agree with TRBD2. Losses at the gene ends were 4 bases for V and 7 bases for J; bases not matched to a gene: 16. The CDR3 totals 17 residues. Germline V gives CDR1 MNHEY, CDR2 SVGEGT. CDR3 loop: CASSSRGSGRAGNEQFF. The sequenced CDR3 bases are TGTGCCAGCAGTTCCCGGGGGTCGGGGAGGGCGGGGAATGAG.

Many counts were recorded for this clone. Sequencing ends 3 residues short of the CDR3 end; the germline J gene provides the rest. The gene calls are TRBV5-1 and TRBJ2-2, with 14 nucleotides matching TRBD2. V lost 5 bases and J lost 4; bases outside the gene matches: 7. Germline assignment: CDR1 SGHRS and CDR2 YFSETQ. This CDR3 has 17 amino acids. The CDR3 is CASSRLAGGPGTGELFF. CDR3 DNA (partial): TGCGCCAGCAGTAGACTAGCGGGAGGGCCCGGCACCGGGGAG.

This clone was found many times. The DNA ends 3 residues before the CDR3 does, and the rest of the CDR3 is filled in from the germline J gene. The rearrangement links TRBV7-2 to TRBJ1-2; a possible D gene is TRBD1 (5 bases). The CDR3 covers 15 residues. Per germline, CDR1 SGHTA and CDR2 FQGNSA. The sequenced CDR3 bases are TGTGCCAGCAGCTTGGGGGACTTTCAGATCTGGGGC. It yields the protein CASSLGDFQIWG. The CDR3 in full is CASSLGDFQIWGYTF.

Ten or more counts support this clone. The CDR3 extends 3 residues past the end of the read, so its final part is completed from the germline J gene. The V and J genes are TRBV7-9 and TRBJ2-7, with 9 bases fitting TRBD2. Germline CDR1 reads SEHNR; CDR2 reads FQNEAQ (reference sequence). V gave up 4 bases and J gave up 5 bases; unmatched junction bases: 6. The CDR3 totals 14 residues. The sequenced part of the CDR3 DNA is TGTGCCAGCAGCTCAATAGCGGGAGCGAACGAG. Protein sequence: CASSSIAGANE. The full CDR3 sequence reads CASSSIAGANEQYF.

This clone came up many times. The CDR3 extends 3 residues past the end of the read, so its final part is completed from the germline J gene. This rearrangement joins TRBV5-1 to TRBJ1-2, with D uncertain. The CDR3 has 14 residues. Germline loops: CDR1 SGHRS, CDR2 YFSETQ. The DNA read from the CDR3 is TGCGCCAGCAGCTTGGATGTCACCACTGTAGAC. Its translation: CASSLDVTTVD. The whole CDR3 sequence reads CASSLDVTTVDYTF.

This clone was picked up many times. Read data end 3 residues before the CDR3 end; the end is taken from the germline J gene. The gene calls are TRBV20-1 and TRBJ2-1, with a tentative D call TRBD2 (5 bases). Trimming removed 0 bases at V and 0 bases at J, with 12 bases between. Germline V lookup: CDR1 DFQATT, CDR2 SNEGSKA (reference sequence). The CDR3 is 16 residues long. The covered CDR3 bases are TGCAGTGCTAGAGATTTGACTATAAGCTCCTACAATGAG. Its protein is CSARDLTISSYNE. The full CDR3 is CSARDLTISSYNEQFF.

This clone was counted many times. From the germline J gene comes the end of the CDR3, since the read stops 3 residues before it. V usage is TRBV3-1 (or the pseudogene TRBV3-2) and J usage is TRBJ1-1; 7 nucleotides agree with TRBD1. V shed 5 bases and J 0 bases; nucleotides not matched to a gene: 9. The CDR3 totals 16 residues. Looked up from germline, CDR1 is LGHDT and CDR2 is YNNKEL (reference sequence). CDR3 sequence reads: CASSARDRQMNTEAFF. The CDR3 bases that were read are TGTGCCAGCAGCGCCCGGGACAGACAAATGAACACTGAA.

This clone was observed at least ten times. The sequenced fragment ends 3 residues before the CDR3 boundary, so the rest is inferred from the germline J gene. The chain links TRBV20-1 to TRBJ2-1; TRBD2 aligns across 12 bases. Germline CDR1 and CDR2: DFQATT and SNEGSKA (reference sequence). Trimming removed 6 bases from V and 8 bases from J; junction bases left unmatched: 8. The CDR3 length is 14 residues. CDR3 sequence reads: CSAPTSGSRYEQFF. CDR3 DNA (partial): TGCAGTGCGCCGACTAGCGGGAGTAGGTATGAG.

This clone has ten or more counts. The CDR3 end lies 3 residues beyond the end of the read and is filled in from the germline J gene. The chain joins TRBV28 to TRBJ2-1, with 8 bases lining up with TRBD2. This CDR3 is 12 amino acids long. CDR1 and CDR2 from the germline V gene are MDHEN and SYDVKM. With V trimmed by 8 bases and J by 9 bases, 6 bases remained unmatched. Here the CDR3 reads CASCYGGGEQFF. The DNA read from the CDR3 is TGTGCCAGCTGTTACGGGGGGGGTGAG.

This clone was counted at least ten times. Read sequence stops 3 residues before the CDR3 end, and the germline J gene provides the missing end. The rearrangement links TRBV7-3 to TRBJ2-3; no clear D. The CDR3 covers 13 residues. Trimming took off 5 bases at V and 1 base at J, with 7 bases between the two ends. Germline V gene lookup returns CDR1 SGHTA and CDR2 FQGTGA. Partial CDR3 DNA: TGTGCCAGCAGCGCCCTAGGCACAGATACG. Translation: CASSALGTDT. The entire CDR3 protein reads CASSALGTDTQYF.